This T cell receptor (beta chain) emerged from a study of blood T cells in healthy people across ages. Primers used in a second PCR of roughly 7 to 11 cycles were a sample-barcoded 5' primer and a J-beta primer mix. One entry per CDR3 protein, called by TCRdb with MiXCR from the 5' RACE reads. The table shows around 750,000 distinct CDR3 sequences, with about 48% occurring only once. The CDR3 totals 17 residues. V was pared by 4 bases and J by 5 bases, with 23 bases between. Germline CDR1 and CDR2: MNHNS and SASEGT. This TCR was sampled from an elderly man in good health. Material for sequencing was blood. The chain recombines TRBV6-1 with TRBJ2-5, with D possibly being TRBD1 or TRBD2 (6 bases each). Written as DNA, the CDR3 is TGTGCCAGCAGTGTCGACCACGCCGGGGGCGCGGTCGAGACCCAGTACTTC. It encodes CASSVDHAGGAVETQYF.